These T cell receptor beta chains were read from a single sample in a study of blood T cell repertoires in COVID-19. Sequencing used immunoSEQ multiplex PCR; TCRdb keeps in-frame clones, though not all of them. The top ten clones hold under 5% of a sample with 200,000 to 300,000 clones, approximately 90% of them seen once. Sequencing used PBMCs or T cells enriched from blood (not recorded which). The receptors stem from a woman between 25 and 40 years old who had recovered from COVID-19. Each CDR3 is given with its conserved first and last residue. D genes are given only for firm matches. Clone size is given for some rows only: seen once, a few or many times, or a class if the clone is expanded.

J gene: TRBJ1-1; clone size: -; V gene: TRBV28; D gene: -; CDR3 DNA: TGTGCCAGCAGTTTATTCCGCCAGTTGAACACTGAAGCTTTCTTT; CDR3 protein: CASSLFRQLNTEAFF
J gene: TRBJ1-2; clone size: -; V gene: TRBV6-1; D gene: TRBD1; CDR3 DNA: TGTGCCAGCAGTGAGACAGGGCTCTCCTATGGCTACACCTTC; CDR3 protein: CASSETGLSYGYTF
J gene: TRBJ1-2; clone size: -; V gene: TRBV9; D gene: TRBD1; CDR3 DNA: TGTGCCAGCAGCACCTACAGGGGGCTCGACTATGGCTACACCTTC; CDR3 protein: CASSTYRGLDYGYTF
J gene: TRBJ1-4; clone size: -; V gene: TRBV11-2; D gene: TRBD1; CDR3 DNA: TGTGCCAGCAGCTTAATGGGACAGGGAATTAATGAAAAACTGTTTTTT; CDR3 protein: CASSLMGQGINEKLFF
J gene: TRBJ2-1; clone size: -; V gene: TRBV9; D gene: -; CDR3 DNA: TGTGCCAGCAGCGTATCTACTAGAGGCTCCTACAATGAGCAGTTCTTC; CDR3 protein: CASSVSTRGSYNEQFF
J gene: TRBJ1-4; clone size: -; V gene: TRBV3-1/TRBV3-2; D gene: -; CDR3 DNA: TGTGCCAGCAGCCAAGAGGGGGGTGGAAAACTGTTTTTT; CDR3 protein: CASSQEGGGKLFF
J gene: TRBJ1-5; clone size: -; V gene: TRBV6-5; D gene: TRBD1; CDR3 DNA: TGTGCCAGCAGTCTCCTACAGGGGAGGCCCCAGCATTTT; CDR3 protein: CASSLLQGRPQHF
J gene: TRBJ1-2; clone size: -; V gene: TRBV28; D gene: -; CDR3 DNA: TGTGCCAGCAGTTTGGGAGGGATCACGGGCTACACCTTC; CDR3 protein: CASSLGGITGYTF
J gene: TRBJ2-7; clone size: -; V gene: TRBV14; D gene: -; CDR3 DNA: TGTGCCAGCAGCCAAGCCCGCTACGAGCAGTACTTC; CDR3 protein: CASSQARYEQYF
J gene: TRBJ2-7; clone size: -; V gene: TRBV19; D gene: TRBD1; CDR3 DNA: TGTGCCAGTAGTGGGACAGGGACCTACGAGCAGTACTTC; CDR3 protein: CASSGTGTYEQYF
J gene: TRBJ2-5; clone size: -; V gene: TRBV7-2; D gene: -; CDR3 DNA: TGTGCCAGCAGCCCGGACAGAAGCCAAGAGACCCAGTACTTC; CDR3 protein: CASSPDRSQETQYF
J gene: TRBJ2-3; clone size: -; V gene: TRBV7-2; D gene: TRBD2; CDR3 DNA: TGTGCCAGCAGCTTAGTAGGGACTACCACAGATACGCAGTATTTT; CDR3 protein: CASSLVGTTTDTQYF
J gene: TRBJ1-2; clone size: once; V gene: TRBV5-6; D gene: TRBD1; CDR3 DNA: TGTGCCAGCAGCCACAACCCCTACAAAACAGGGGCCCGGGAAGGCTACACCTTC; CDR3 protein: CASSHNPYKTGAREGYTF
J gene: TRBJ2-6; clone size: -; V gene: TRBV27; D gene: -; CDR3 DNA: TGTGCCAGCAGACTGGACAGATACAACGTCCTGACTTTC; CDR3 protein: CASRLDRYNVLTF
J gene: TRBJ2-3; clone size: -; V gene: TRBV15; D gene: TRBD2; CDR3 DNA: TGTGCCACCAGCAGGAGCGGGGGCACAGATACGCAGTATTTT; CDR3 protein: CATSRSGGTDTQYF
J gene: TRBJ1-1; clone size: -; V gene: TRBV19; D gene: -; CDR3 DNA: TGTGCCAGTAGTTTCCGGACTAGTGAAGCTTTCTTT; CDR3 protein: CASSFRTSEAFF
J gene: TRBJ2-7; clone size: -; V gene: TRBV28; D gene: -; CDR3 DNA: TGTGCCAGCAGTTTCGGGACATCCGAGCAGTACTTC; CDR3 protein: CASSFGTSEQYF
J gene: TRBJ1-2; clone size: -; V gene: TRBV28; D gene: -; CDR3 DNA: TGTGCCAGCAGACAGCAGGGGTCTTACTATGGCTACACCTTC; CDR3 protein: CASRQQGSYYGYTF
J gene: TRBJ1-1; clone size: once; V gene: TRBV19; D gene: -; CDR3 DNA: TGTGCCAGTCAGACACTGAACACTGAAGCTTTCTTT; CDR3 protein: CASQTLNTEAFF
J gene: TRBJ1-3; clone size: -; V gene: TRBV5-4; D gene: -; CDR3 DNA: TGTGCCAGCAGCTTGGAGGTCGGGAGCTCTGGAAACACCATATATTTT; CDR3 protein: CASSLEVGSSGNTIYF
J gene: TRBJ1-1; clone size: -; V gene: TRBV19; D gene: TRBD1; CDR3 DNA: TGTGCCAGTAGTTTCGGACAGGGCTGGACTGAAGCTTTCTTT; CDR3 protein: CASSFGQGWTEAFF
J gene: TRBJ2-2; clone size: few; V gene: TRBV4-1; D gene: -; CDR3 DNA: TGCGCCAGCAGCCCCCCCCGGAGTTCGGGGACCGGGGAGCTGTTTTTT; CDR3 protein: CASSPPRSSGTGELFF
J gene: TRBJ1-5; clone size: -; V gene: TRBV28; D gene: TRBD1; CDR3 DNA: TGTGCCAGCAGGCTCAGGGGGCTTAGCAATCAGCCCCAGCATTTT; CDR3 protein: CASRLRGLSNQPQHF
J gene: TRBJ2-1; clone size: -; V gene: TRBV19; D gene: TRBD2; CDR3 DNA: TGTGCCAGTAGTATCCAGCGGGAGAAAAATGAGCAGTTCTTC; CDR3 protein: CASSIQREKNEQFF
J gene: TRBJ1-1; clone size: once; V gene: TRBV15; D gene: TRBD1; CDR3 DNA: TGTGCCACCAGCAGACCCCAGGGGGTGAACACTGAAGCTTTCTTT; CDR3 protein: CATSRPQGVNTEAFF
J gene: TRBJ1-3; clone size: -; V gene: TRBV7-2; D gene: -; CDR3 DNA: TGTGCCAGCAGCTTAGCAGGGGCTCGAGACACCATATATTTT; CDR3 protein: CASSLAGARDTIYF
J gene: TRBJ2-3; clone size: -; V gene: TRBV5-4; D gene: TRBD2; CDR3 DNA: TGTGCCAGCAGCTCCGTTTTAGGGCTAGCGGACACCCCCGATACGCAGTATTTT; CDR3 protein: CASSSVLGLADTPDTQYF
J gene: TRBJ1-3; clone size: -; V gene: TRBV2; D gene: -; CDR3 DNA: TGTGCCAGCAGTGAAGGGCAAGAGGACTCTGGAAACACCATATATTTT; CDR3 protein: CASSEGQEDSGNTIYF
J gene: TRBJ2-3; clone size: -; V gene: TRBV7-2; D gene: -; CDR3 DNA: TGTGCCAGCAGCTTAGGACAGTTTCAGGGTACGCAGTATTTT; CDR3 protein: CASSLGQFQGTQYF
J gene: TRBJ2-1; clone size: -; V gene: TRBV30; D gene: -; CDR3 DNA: TGTGCCTGGAGCCCTCGGTTTGGTGAGCAGTTCTTC; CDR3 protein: CAWSPRFGEQFF
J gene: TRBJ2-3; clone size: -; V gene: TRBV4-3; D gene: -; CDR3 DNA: TGCGCCAGCAGCCAAGAGAAGATCGGAGATACGCAGTATTTT; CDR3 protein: CASSQEKIGDTQYF
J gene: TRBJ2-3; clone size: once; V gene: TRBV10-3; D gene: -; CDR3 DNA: TGTGCCATGCGAGCTGGAGATACGCAGTATTTT; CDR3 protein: CAMRAGDTQYF
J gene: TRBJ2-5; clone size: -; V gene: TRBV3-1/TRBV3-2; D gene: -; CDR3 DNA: TGTGCCAGCAGCCCCCGGGACACCCAAGAGACCCAGTACTTC; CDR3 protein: CASSPRDTQETQYF
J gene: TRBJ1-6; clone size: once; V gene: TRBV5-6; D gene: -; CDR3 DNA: TGTGCCAGCAGCCCCGGCCCAGAGGGTTCACCCCTCCACTTT; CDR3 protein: CASSPGPEGSPLHF
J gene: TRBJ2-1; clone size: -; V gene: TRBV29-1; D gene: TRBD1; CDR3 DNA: TGCAGCGTGGCCCCGGACAGGGCGTTTTACAATGAGCAGTTCTTC; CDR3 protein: CSVAPDRAFYNEQFF
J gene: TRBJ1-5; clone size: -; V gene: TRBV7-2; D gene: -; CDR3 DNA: TGTGCCAGCAGCTTAGAACAGGGCAATCAGCCCCAGCATTTT; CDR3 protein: CASSLEQGNQPQHF
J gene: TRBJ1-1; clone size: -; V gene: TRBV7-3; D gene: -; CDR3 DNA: TGTGCCAGCAGCTTATCCGGGACTAACACTGAAGCTTTCTTT; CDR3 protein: CASSLSGTNTEAFF
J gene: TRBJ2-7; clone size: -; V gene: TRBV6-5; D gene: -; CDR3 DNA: TGTGCCAGCAGTTACTCGTACCAGGGAGGATTCGAGCAGTACTTC; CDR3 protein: CASSYSYQGGFEQYF
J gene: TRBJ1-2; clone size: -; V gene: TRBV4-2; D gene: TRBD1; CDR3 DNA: TGTGCCAGCAGCCAAACCGGGACAGGGGGCTATGGCTACACCTTC; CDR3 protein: CASSQTGTGGYGYTF
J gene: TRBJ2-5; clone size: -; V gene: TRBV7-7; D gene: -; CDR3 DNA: TGTGCTAGCAGCTTGTCAGGAAGCCAAGAGACCCAGTACTTC; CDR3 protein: CASSLSGSQETQYF
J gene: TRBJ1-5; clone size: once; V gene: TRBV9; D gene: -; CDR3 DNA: TGTGCCAGCAGCCGGAGAAATGGGGGGAATCAGCCCCAGCATTTT; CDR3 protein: CASSRRNGGNQPQHF
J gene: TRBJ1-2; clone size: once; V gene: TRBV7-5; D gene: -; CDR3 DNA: TGTGCCAGAAGCTCCCGACAGGGGGGATATGGCTACACCTTC; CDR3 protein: CARSSRQGGYGYTF
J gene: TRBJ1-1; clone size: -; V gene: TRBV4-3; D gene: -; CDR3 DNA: TGCGCCAGCAGCCAAGAAACCCCAACAGGGAGATTGAGCACTGAAGCTTTCTTT; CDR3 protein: CASSQETPTGRLSTEAFF
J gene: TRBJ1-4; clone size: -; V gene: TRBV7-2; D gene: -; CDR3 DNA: TGTGCCAGCAGTTACAGGGCCGCTGGAGATGAAAAACTGTTTTTT; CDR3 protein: CASSYRAAGDEKLFF